The next 21 T cell receptor beta chains were all read from a single sample in a study of T cells in Graves' hyperthyroidism and ophthalmopathy. Amplification of TCR beta CDR3 regions was performed using RNA transcripts as template. First-round RT-PCR of the TCR CDR3 relied on the HTBI primer set. TCRdb passed the multiplex PCR reads through MiXCR, listing each CDR3 protein once. The sample contains about 560,000 distinct CDR3 sequences, around 15% of which appear only once. Sequencing was carried out using blood. Receptors originate from a woman in her forties with Graves' hyperthyroidism.

The chain employs TRBV6-1 and TRBJ2-3; weak D call: TRBD2 (5 bases). The CDR3 extends over 15 amino acids. Looked up from germline, CDR1 is MNHNS and CDR2 is SASEGT. Trimming took 3 bases from V and 2 from J, leaving 12 bases between them. CDR3 in DNA: TGTGCCAGCAGTGACCCCTACGGGAACACAGATACGCAGTATTTT. Translation gives CASSDPYGNTDTQYF.

This clonotype was seen only a few times. The CDR3 region has the DNA TGTGCCAGCAGCGTAGGGGTTAGCGATTACACCGGGGAGCTGTTTTTT. Amino acid sequence: CASSVGVSDYTGELFF. The chain carries TRBV9 and TRBJ2-2, with D possibly matching TRBD2 (5 bases). Germline values: CDR1 SGDLS, CDR2 YYNGEE. Trimming stripped 0 bases from V and 3 bases from J, with 12 bases between. The length of the CDR3 is 16 residues.

This rearrangement joins TRBV12-5 to TRBJ2-3; D is undetermined. V was pared by 1 base and J by 3 bases, with 11 bases between. The CDR3 loop spans 15 amino acids. The germline gives CDR1 LGHNT, CDR2 FRNRAP. CDR3 bases: TGTGCTAGTGGTTTGGGCAAAGTTCTAACAGATACGCAGTATTTT. Its protein product is CASGLGKVLTDTQYF.

The chain is built from TRBV5-5 and TRBJ2-5; D unresolved. V gave up 4 bases and J gave up 4 bases, with 8 bases separating them. Germline CDR1 and CDR2: SGHKS and YYEKEE (reference sequence). This CDR3 is built from 12 residues. This CDR3 reads CASSTLSETQYF. CDR3 in DNA: TGTGCCAGCAGCACCCTCTCAGAGACCCAGTACTTC.

The rearrangement links TRBV27 to TRBJ1-3; perhaps TRBD1 as D (5 bases). Germline V CDR1 and CDR2: MNHEY, SMNVEV (reference sequence). There are 17 residues in the CDR3. Trimming shortened V by 7 bases and J by 1 base, and 20 bases separated the two germline ends. The CDR3 DNA follows: TGTGCCAGCACGGAGAGGTGGTCAGGGCATTCTGGAAACACCATATATTTT. Residues: CASTERWSGHSGNTIYF.

This clonotype has a count of ten or more. The rearrangement uses TRBV6-1 and TRBJ2-7; no clear D gene. The V end was cut by 6 bases, the J end by 3 bases, with 9 bases between. This CDR3 spans 12 amino acids. Germline CDR1 MNHNS, CDR2 SASEGT. The CDR3 spells CASSLGFYEQYF. DNA of the CDR3: TGTGCCAGCAGCTTAGGGTTCTACGAGCAGTACTTC.

This clonotype was observed at least ten times. The chain employs TRBV11-3 and TRBJ2-2; 14 bases agree with TRBD2. Germline lookup yields CDR1 SGHNT and CDR2 YENEEA. The CDR3 runs to 19 residues. J gave up 1 base and V 4 bases, and 8 bases lay outside the gene matches. DNA for the CDR3: TGTGCCAGCAGCTCCTCGGGACTAGCGGGAGTTCAGAACACCGGGGAGCTGTTTTTT. This codes for CASSSSGLAGVQNTGELFF.

This clonotype has at least ten counts. V gene TRBV27 combines with J gene TRBJ1-1; 10 nucleotides match TRBD1. The V segment lost 3 bases and the J segment 5 bases; nucleotides outside the gene matches: 12. Germline loops: CDR1 MNHEY, CDR2 SMNVEV (reference sequence). CDR3 length: 17 residues. The CDR3 bases are TGTGCCAGCAGTTTCCAACGAGGACAGGGGGGCCTGACTGAAGCTTTCTTT. It codes for CASSFQRGQGGLTEAFF.

This clonotype was seen many times. This chain links TRBV15 with TRBJ1-1, with 8 bases matching TRBD1. The CDR3 has 16 amino acids. Trimming at V came to 3 bases and at J to 2 bases, leaving 8 bases not matched to a gene. From germline, CDR1 is LNHNV and CDR2 YYDKDF (reference sequence). CDR3 residues: CATSSPGQANNTEAFF. CDR3 DNA sequence: TGTGCCACCAGCAGCCCGGGACAGGCCAATAACACTGAAGCTTTCTTT.

This clonotype was observed a few times. V gene TRBV28 combines with J gene TRBJ2-1; D ambiguous. V shed 4 bases and J shed 0 bases, with 7 bases lying between them. Germline assignment: CDR1 MDHEN and CDR2 SYDVKM. There are 14 residues in the CDR3. The CDR3 DNA reads as TGTGCCAGCAGTTCAGCGCGCTCCTACAATGAGCAGTTCTTC. It translates to CASSSARSYNEQFF.

This clonotype was counted between two and nine times. CDR3 amino acids: CASSTSRVLTGELFF. CDR3 nucleotides: TGTGCCAGCAGTACATCTCGGGTCCTCACCGGGGAGCTGTTTTTT. The chain uses TRBV27 and TRBJ2-2; D is unclear. V was shortened by 5 bases and J by 4 bases, with 14 bases between the two germline ends. CDR3 size: 15 residues. Germline V gene data show CDR1 as MNHEY and CDR2 as SMNVEV (reference sequence).

Points on this clonotype: Given a much more abundant clone one base away, this may be a read error. J is TRBJ1-5 and V is TRBV28, with 9 positions matching TRBD1. This CDR3 region has 16 residues. In germline, CDR1 is MDHEN, CDR2 SYDVKM. In nucleotides, the CDR3 is TGTGCCAGCAGCCAGACAGGGGGAGGACAAAATCAGCACCAGCATTTT. It specifies CASSQTGGGQNQHQHF.

This clonotype appeared many times. The chain combines TRBV3-1 with TRBJ1-6; 7 positions match TRBD1. Germline V gene sequence: CDR1 LGHDT, CDR2 YNNKEL (reference sequence). The CDR3 has 15 residues. With 5 bases clipped from V and 5 bases from J, the junction kept 6 bases outside the gene matches. DNA for the CDR3: TGTGCCAGCAGCTCCAGGGACAGCCATAATTCACCCCTCCACTTT. It yields the protein CASSSRDSHNSPLHF.

The chain combines TRBV20-1 with TRBJ2-1, with TRBD2 matching over 7 bases. The CDR3 extends over 13 amino acids. CDR1 DFQATT and CDR2 SNEGSKA come from the germline V gene (reference sequence). J lost 10 bases, V lost 5 bases, and 11 bases had no gene match. The CDR3 bases are TGCAGTGCTGTAAGGACTAGTAATGGGGAGCAGTTCTTC. Translation: CSAVRTSNGEQFF.

Ten or more counts support this clonotype. The chain links TRBV12-3 or TRBV12-4 to TRBJ1-1; no firm D call. The length of the CDR3 is 13 residues. V lost 1 base and J lost 5, with 8 bases in between. For the CDR3, the DNA is TGTGCCAGCAGTTTAGGCGGACGGACTGAAGCTTTCTTT. It specifies CASSLGGRTEAFF.

This clonotype was counted many times. The gene calls are TRBV20-1 and TRBJ2-7, with 7 positions matching TRBD2. Germline CDR1 DFQATT, CDR2 SNEGSKA (reference sequence). The CDR3 is made up of 11 amino acids. With V trimmed by 7 bases and J by 6 bases, 6 bases remained unmatched. The CDR3 bases are TGCAGTGGGGAGCGGGATCGCGAGCAGTACTTC. This gives the protein CSGERDREQYF.

This sequence joins TRBV6-1 and TRBJ1-6; 11 bases agree with TRBD1. Germline V lookup: CDR1 MNHNS, CDR2 SASEGT. V lost 6 bases, J lost 7 bases, and 8 bases stayed unmatched. The CDR3 spans 16 residues. The CDR3 bases are TGTGCCAGCAGAGACGGACAGGGGGCGGGCAATTCACCCCTCCACTTT. This codes for CASRDGQGAGNSPLHF.

There are many counts of this clonotype. J is TRBJ2-7 and V is TRBV28, with D unresolved. From germline, CDR1 is MDHEN and CDR2 SYDVKM. This CDR3 spans 14 amino acids. V dropped 3 bases and J dropped 6 bases, with 15 bases sitting between them. The CDR3 DNA is TGTGCCAGCAGTTTTAGTGCTGGCCATGGCGAGCAGTACTTC. Protein product: CASSFSAGHGEQYF.

Comments on this clonotype: One base away lies a much larger clone, so this may be a sequencing read error. The rearrangement joins TRBV7-9 to TRBJ2-3; D is uncertain. The DNA matches TRBJ1-5 better at its end, which makes the J call doubtful. CDR3 size: 17 residues. The germline V gene has CDR1 SEHNR and CDR2 FQNEAQ (reference sequence). CDR3 in DNA: TGTGCCAGCAGCTTATTCATGATCGGAACTAGCACAGATACGCAGCATTTT. Residues: CASSLFMIGTSTDTQHF.

V gene TRBV5-1 combines with J gene TRBJ2-7; 11 bases agree with TRBD2. This CDR3 comprises 17 residues. Looked up from germline, CDR1 is SGHRS and CDR2 is YFSETQ. The trim removed 1 base at V and 1 base at J, leaving 7 bases unmatched. CDR3 sequence: CASSLIAGTSGSYEQYF. CDR3 bases: TGCGCCAGCAGCTTGATCGCCGGGACTAGCGGATCCTACGAGCAGTACTTC.

This clonotype came up many times. The chain recombines TRBV11-2 with TRBJ2-7, with TRBD1 matching 10 bases. Germline V gene data show CDR1 as SGHAT and CDR2 as FQNNGV. This CDR3 has 14 residues. V gave up 5 bases and J gave up 3 bases; unmatched junction bases: 4. DNA for the CDR3: TGTGCCAGCAGCGTAGGACAGGGGGACTACGAGCAGTACTTC. Translation gives CASSVGQGDYEQYF.